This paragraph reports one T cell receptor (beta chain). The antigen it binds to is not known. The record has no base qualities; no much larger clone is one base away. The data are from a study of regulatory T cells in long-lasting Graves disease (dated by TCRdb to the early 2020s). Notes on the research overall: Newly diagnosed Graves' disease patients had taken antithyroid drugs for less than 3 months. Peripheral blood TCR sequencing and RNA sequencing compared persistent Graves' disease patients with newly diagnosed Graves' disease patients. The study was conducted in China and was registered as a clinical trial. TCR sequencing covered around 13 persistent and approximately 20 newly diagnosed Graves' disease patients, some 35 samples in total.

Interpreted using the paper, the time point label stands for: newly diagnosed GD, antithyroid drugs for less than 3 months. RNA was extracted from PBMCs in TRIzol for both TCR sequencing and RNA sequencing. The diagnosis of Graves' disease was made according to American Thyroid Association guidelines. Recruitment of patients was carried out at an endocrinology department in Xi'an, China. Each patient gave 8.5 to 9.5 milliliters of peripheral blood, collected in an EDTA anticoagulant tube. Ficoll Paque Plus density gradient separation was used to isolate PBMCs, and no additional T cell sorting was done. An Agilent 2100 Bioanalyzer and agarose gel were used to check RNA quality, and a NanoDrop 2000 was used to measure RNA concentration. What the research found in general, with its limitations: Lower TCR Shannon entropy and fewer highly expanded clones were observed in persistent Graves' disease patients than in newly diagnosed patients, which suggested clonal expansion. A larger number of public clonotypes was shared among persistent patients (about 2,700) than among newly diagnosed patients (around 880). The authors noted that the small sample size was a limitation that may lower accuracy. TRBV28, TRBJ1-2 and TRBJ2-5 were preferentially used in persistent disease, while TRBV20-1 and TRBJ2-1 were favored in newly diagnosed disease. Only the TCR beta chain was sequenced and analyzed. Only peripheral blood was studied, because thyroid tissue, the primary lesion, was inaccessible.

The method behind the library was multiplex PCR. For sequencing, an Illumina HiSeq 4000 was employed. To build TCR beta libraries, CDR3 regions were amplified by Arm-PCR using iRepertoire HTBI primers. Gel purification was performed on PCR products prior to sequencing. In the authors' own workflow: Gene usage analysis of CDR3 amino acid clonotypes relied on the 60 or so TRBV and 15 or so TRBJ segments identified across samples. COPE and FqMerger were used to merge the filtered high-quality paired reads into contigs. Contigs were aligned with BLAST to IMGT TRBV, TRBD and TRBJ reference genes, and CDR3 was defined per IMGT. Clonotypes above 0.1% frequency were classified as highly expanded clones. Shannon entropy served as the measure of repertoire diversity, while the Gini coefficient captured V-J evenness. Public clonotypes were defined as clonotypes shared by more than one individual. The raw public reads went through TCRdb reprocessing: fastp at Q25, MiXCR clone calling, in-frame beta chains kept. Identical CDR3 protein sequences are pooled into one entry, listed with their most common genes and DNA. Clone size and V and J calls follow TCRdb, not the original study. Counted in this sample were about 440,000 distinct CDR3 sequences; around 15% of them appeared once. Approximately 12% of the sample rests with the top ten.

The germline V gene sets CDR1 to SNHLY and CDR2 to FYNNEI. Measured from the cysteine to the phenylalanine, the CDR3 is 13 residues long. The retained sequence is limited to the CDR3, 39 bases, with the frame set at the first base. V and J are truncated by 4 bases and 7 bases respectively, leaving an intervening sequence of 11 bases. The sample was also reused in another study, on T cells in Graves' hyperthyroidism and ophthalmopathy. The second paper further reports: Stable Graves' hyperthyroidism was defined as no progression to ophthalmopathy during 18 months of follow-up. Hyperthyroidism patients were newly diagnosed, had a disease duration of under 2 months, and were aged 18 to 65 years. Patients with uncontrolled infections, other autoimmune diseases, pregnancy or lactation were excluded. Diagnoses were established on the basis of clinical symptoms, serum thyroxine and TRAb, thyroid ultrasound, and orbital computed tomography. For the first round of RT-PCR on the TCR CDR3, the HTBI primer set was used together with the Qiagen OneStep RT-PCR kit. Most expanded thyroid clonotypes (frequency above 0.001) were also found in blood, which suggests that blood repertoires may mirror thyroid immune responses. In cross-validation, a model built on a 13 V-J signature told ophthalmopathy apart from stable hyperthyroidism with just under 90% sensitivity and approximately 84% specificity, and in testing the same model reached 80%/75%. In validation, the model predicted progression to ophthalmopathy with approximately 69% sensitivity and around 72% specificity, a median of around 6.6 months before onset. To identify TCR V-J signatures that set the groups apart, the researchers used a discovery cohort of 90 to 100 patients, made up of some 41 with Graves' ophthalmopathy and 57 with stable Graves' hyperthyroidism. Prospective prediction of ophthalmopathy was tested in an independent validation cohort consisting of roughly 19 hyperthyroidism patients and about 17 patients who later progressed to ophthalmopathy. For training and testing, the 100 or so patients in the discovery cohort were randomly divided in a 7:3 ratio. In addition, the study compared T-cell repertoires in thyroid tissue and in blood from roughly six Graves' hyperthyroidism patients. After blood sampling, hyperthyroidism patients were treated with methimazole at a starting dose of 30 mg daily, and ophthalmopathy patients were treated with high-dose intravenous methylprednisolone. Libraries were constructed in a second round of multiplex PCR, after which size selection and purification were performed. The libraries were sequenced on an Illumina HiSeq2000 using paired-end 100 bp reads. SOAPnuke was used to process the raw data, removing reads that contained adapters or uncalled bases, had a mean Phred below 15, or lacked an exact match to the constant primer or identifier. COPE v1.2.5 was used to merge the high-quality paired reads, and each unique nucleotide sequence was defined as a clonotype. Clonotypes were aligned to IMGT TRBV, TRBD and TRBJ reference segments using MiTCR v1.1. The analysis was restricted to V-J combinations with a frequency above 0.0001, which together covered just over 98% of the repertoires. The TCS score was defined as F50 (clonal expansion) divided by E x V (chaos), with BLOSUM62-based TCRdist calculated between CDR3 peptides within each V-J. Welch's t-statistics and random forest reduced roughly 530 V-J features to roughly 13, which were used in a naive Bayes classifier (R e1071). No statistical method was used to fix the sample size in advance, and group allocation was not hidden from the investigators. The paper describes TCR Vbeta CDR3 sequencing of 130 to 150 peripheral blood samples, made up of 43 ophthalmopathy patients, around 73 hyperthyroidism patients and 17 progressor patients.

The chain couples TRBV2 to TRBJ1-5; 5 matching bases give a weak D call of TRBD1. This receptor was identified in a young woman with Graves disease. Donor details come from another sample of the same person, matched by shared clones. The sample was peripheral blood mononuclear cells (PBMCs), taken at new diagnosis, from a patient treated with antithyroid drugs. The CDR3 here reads CASSGGGKQPQHF. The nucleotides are TGTGCCAGCAGTGGCGGGGGGAAACAGCCCCAGCATTTT. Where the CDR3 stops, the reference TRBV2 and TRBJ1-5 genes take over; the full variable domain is EPEVTQTPSHQVTQMGQEVILRCVPISNHLYFYWYRQILGQKVEFLVSFYNNEISEKSEIFDDQFSVERPDGSNFTLKIRSTKLEDSAMYFCASSGGGKQPQHFGDGTRLSIL.